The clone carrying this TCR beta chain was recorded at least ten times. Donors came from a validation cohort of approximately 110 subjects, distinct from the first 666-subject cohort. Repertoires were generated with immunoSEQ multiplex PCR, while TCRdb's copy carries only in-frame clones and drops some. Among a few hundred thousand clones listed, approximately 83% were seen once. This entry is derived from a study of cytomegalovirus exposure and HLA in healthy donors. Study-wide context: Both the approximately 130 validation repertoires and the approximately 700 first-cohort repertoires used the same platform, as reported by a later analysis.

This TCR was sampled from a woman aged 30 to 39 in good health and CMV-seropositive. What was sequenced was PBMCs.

In DNA, the CDR3 is TGCGCCAGCAGCTTGAACAGGGTCAACGAGCAGTACTTC. Protein sequence: CASSLNRVNEQYF. The chain uses TRBV5-1 and TRBJ2-7, with TRBD1 as a possible D gene (6 bases). This CDR3 has 13 amino acids. Germline assignment: CDR1 SGHRS and CDR2 YFSETQ. V shed 1 base and J shed 5 bases, with 10 bases lying between them.